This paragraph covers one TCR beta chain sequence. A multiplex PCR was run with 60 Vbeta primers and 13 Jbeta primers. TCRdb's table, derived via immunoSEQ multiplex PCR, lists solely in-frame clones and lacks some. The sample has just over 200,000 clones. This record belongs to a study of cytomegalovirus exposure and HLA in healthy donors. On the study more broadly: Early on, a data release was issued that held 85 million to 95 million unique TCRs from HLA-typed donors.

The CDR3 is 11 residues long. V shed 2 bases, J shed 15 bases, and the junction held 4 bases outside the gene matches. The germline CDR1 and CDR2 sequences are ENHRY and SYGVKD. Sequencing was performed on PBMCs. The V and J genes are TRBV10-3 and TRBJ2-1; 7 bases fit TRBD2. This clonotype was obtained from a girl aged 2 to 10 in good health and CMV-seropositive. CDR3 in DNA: TGTGCCATCAGTGAGGGGCGGGAGTGGTTCTTC. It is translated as CAISEGREWFF.